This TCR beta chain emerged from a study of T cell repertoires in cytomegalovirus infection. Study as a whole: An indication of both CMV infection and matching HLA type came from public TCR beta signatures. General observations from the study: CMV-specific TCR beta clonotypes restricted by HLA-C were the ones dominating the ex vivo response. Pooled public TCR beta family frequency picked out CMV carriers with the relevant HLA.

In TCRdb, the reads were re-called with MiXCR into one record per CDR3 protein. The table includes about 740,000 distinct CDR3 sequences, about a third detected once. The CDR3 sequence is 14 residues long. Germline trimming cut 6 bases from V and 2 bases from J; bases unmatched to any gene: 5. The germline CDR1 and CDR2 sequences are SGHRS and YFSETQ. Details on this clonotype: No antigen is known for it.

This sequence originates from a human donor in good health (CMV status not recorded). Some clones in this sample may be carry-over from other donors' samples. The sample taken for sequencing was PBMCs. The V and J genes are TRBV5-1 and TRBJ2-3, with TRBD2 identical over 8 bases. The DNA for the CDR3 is TGCGCCAGCACACCGGGGGGGATCACAGATACGCAGTATTTT. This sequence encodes CASTPGGITDTQYF.